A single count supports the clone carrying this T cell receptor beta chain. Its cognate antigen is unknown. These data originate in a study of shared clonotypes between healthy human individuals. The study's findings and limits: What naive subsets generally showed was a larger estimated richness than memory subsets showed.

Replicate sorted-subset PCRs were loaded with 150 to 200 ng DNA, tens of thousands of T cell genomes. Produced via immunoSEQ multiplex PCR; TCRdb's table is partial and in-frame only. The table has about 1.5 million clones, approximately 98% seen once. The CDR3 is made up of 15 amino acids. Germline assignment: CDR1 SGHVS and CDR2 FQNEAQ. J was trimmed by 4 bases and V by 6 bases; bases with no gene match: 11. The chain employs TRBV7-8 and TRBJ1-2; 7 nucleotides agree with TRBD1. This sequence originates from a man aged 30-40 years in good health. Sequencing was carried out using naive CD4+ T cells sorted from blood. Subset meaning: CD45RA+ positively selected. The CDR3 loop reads CASRNSPTGPYGYTF. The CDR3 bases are TGTGCCAGCAGAAACTCTCCGACAGGGCCCTATGGCTACACCTTC. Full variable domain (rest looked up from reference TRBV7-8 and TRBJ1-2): GAGVSQSPRYKVAKRGQDVALRCDPISGHVSLFWYQQALGQGPEFLTYFQNEAQLDKSGLPSDRFFAERPEGSVSTLKIQRTQQEDSAVYLCASRNSPTGPYGYTFGSGTRLTVV.